Shown below are 5 T cell receptor beta chains from a single sample sequenced in a study of human T cells and chemical hapten exposure. A single record per CDR3 protein comes from TCRdb applying MiXCR to the RACE reads. The sample contains roughly 62,000 distinct CDR3 sequences, around 12% of which appear only once. Time point reported: patch test 3, about 24 weeks after DPC sensitization. Documented treatment: therapeutic diphenylcyclopropenone sensitization with weekly scalp DPC. The sequencing here drew on whole blood, taken in connection with sensitization to the hapten diphenylcyclopropenone (DPC). These receptors all stem from a man between 25 and 39 years old with alopecia areata. Some clones in this sample may be carry-over from other donors' samples.

A note on this clonotype: A clone one base away is much larger, so this may be a read error. V gene TRBV3-1 combines with J gene TRBJ2-3, with a weak D call TRBD2 (5 bases). In germline, CDR1 is LGHDT, CDR2 YNNKEL (reference sequence). The CDR3 totals 13 residues. With 4 bases removed from V and 10 bases from J, the gap between germline ends came to 15 bases. CDR3: CASSPGRVNAQYF. The CDR3 bases are TGTGCCAGCAGCCCCGGGCGGGTGAATGCGCAGTATTTT.

This clonotype was seen only a few times. V usage is TRBV28 and J usage is TRBJ1-1, with 10 bases lining up with TRBD1. V shed 7 bases, J shed 7 bases, and the junction held 3 bases outside the gene matches. Germline V gene sequence: CDR1 MDHEN, CDR2 SYDVKM. This CDR3 spans 12 amino acids. CDR3 sequence reads: CASKDRGNEAFF. Written as DNA, the CDR3 is TGTGCCAGCAAGGACAGGGGGAATGAAGCTTTCTTT.

This clonotype was picked up many times. CDR3 residues: CSAARPGDFQETQYF. In DNA form, the CDR3 reads TGCAGTGCCGCCCGCCCCGGGGACTTTCAAGAGACCCAGTACTTC. The chain joins TRBV20-1 to TRBJ2-5; tentatively, D is TRBD2 (6 bases). The CDR3 totals 15 residues. Germline CDR1 reads DFQATT; CDR2 reads SNEGSKA (reference sequence). Trimming removed 6 bases from V and 2 bases from J, with 19 bases in between.

This clonotype was picked up many times. V gene TRBV24-1 combines with J gene TRBJ1-2; maybe TRBD1 (5 bases). This CDR3 is built from 16 residues. Germline V gene lookup returns CDR1 KGHDR and CDR2 SFDVKD. Between the trimmed V and J ends, which lost 3 bases and 2 bases, there was a span of 15 bases. The CDR3 region is CATSDPAGTSNYGYTF. The CDR3 region has the DNA TGTGCCACCAGTGATCCGGCCGGGACCTCGAACTATGGCTACACCTTC.

This clonotype was detected ten times or more. The rearrangement links TRBV11-3 to TRBJ2-7; D gene unclear. This CDR3 has 14 amino acids. The germline V and J ends were trimmed by 4 bases and 3 bases, with 13 bases remaining between them. The V gene's germline CDR1 is SGHNT and CDR2 YENEEA. CDR3 amino acids: CASSSIIPIYEQYF. CDR3 nucleotides: TGTGCCAGCAGCTCGATTATCCCGATCTACGAGCAGTACTTC.